A selection of T cell receptor beta chains follows, all from one sample in a study of response to subunit inactivated influenza vaccine. TCRdb ran MiXCR on the RT-PCR reads and lists one entry per CDR3 protein. The sample has approximately 520,000 distinct CDR3 sequences, more than 15% seen once. The sample was CD4+ T cells sorted from PBMCs, taken roughly 24 months after vaccination. The receptors were gathered from a man aged 50-75 years who received an inactivated influenza vaccine. Both conserved end residues are part of each CDR3. Fields, in order: J gene, D gene, clone size, V gene, CDR3 length, CDR3 DNA, CDR3 protein. A D gene is named only where the DNA matches it firmly. Size tells how often a clone was seen (once, few, many) or the class of an expanded clone, and some rows leave it out.

>TRBJ1-4|.|few|TRBV20-1|15
TGCAGTGCTAGAGTTGTCGGACAGCCAAATGAAAAACTGTTTTTT
CSARVVGQPNEKLFF
>TRBJ1-5|.|.|TRBV12-3/TRBV12-4|15
TGTGCCAGCAGTTCGACCCGGAGGACAGTCTCGCCCCAGCATTTT
CASSSTRRTVSPQHF
>TRBJ2-5|.|.|TRBV6-1|15
TGTGCCAGCAGCCAGGAATTACAGGGCCGGGAGACCCAGTACTTC
CASSQELQGRETQYF
>TRBJ2-1|.|.|TRBV4-1|17
TGCGCCAGCAGCCAAGCCGCAGCGGTTAGCTCCTACAATGAGCAGTTCTTC
CASSQAAAVSSYNEQFF
>TRBJ1-4|TRBD1|.|TRBV4-1|16
TGCGCCAGCAGCCATGGCGCAGGGGGAGGGGGTGAAAAACTGTTTTTT
CASSHGAGGGGEKLFF
>TRBJ2-2|.|few|TRBV10-1|13
TGCGCCAGCAGGGCAGGGTTCCCCGGGGAGCTGTTTTTT
CASRAGFPGELFF
>TRBJ2-1|.|few|TRBV29-1|16
TGCAGCGTTGAAACGGGTGCCTTCCTAGCCCACAATGAGCAGTTCTTC
CSVETGAFLAHNEQFF
>TRBJ2-7|TRBD2|.|TRBV20-1|15
TGCAGTGCTTTAACGACTAGCGGGAGACCCTACGAGCAGTACTTC
CSALTTSGRPYEQYF
>TRBJ2-7|.|.|TRBV15|14
TGTGCCACCAGCAGAGAATCGCGGGTCAACGAGCAGTACTTC
CATSRESRVNEQYF
>TRBJ2-1|TRBD1|.|TRBV29-1|15
TGCAGCGTTGGTGCCGGGACAGGGTCCTACAATGAGCAGTTCTTC
CSVGAGTGSYNEQFF
>TRBJ1-1|.|.|TRBV6-1|16
TGTGCCAGCAGTGAAACGAGACCGAGGAATATGCTGAGTCCTTTCTTT
CASSETRPRNMLSPFF
>TRBJ2-2|TRBD2|.|TRBV2|17
TGTGCCAGCATTAAGGAAGCGGGGGGACCGAACACCGGGGAGCTGTTTTTT
CASIKEAGGPNTGELFF
>TRBJ1-2|TRBD1|few|TRBV28|13
TGTGCCAGCAGTTTTAACAGGGGATACGGCTACACCTTC
CASSFNRGYGYTF
>TRBJ2-3|.|few|TRBV14|16
TGTGCCAGCAGCCACCCGCTGGCGGGGAATCGAGATACGCAGTATTTT
CASSHPLAGNRDTQYF
>TRBJ2-3|TRBD1|few|TRBV6-2/TRBV6-3|15
TGTGCCAGCAGAATCCGGGACAGGGGGTTTGATACGCAGTATTTT
CASRIRDRGFDTQYF
>TRBJ2-7|.|.|TRBV29-1|13
TGCAGCGTTAGTTTAGGGCAAGACTACGAGCAGTACTTC
CSVSLGQDYEQYF
>TRBJ2-3|TRBD2|few|TRBV12-3/TRBV12-4|15
TGTGCCAGCAGACGGACTAGCGGGGGCACAGATACGCAGTATTTT
CASRRTSGGTDTQYF
>TRBJ2-1|TRBD2|.|TRBV7-2|15
TGTGCCAGCAGCCCGACTAGCGGGGGGATCAATGAGCAGTTCTTC
CASSPTSGGINEQFF
>TRBJ2-3|TRBD2|.|TRBV20-1|21
TGCAGTGCTCCATCAAAGGGGGGACTAGCGGGTACTATGACTAGCACAGATACGCAGTATTTT
CSAPSKGGLAGTMTSTDTQYF
>TRBJ1-2|.|few|TRBV12-3/TRBV12-4|14
TGTGCCAGCAGTTCCCCCCCGGTACTCTATGGCTACACCTTC
CASSSPPVLYGYTF
>TRBJ2-5|TRBD1|.|TRBV29-1|16
TGCAGCGTTTCTAGGGGGACAGGGTTCGGGTCAGAGACCCAGTACTTC
CSVSRGTGFGSETQYF
>TRBJ1-5|.|few|TRBV24-1|15
TGTGCCACCAGCTCCGGACGGATTAGCAATCAGCCCCAGCATTTT
CATSSGRISNQPQHF
>TRBJ1-2|TRBD1|.|TRBV5-5|13
TGTGCCAGCAGCTCGACAGGGCACTATGGCTACACCTTC
CASSSTGHYGYTF
>TRBJ2-1|TRBD1|few|TRBV11-2|15
TGTGCCAGCAGCCCGGGACAGGGGGGCCTCGATGAGCAGTTCTTC
CASSPGQGGLDEQFF
>TRBJ2-1|TRBD1|few|TRBV29-1|15
TGCAGCGTTGAGAACCGGGACAGCTCCTACAATGAGCAGTTCTTC
CSVENRDSSYNEQFF
>TRBJ2-1|.|few|TRBV28|15
TGTGCCAGCACCTCGGGCGGGCCACCCTACAATGAGCAGTTCTTC
CASTSGGPPYNEQFF
>TRBJ1-6|.|.|TRBV5-1|16
TGCGCCAGCAGCTTGGCCGGGGAACCCTATAATTCACCCCTCCACTTT
CASSLAGEPYNSPLHF
>TRBJ2-7|.|many|TRBV7-9|12
TGTGCCAGCACCTCTTACGGGGGCGAGCAGTACTTC
CASTSYGGEQYF
>TRBJ2-4|.|.|TRBV12-3/TRBV12-4|15
TGTGCCAGCAGCCCCAAGACAGGACCCCGGAACATTCAGTACTTC
CASSPKTGPRNIQYF
>TRBJ2-7|.|few|TRBV9|15
TGTGCCAGCAGCGGCGGTCGATTCGCTCTGGACGAGCAGTACTTC
CASSGGRFALDEQYF
>TRBJ1-5|.|many|TRBV5-6|13
TGTGCCAGCAGCCCTGGCCTAAATCAGCCCCAGCATTTT
CASSPGLNQPQHF
>TRBJ1-2|.|few|TRBV6-5|13
TGTGCCAGCAGTTATACAGGGTCCCATGGCTACACCTTC
CASSYTGSHGYTF
>TRBJ1-1|.|.|TRBV5-6|15
TGTGCCAGCAGCTTGGCGTGGGGTTTGAACACTGAAGCTTTCTTT
CASSLAWGLNTEAFF
>TRBJ2-4|TRBD1|many|TRBV7-9|15
TGTGCCAGCAGCTACGGACAGGGCACAAAAAACATTCAGTACTTC
CASSYGQGTKNIQYF
>TRBJ2-7|.|.|TRBV3-1|14
TGTGCCAGCAGCCAGAGGCAGGCCGCCTACGAGCAGTACTTC
CASSQRQAAYEQYF
>TRBJ2-7|TRBD2|.|TRBV3-1|14
TGTGCCAGCAGCGTGGGCCTAGCGGGAGGCGAGCAGTACTTC
CASSVGLAGGEQYF
>TRBJ1-2|.|many|TRBV5-1|15
TGCGCCAGCAGCGGGGGTGGTCAGCCAATCTATGGCTACACCTTC
CASSGGGQPIYGYTF
>TRBJ2-3|TRBD1|.|TRBV7-2|16
TGTGCCAGCAGCCTTAGTTATGGGACAGGAACAGATACGCAGTATTTT
CASSLSYGTGTDTQYF
>TRBJ2-7|TRBD1|.|TRBV3-1|15
TGTGCCAGCAGCCAACCCAGGACAGGGGTTTACGAGCAGTACTTC
CASSQPRTGVYEQYF
>TRBJ1-2|.|.|TRBV2|11
TGTGCCAGCAACCGGGTTGGGGGCTACACCTTC
CASNRVGGYTF
>TRBJ2-3|.|few|TRBV7-2|16
TGTGCCAGCAGCCCCGTCGGTATGGCTGGCACAGATACGCAGTATTTT
CASSPVGMAGTDTQYF
>TRBJ2-6|TRBD2|.|TRBV10-3|19
TGTGCCATCAGTGCACCGTCCGGGACTAGCGGCTCTGGGGCCAACGTCCTGACTTTC
CAISAPSGTSGSGANVLTF
>TRBJ2-3|.|.|TRBV29-1|10
TGCAGCGTTGCTTGGAATACGCAGTATTTT
CSVAWNTQYF
>TRBJ1-2|.|.|TRBV6-2/TRBV6-3|13
TGTGCCAGCAGTTACGGCACCCCTGGGGGCTACACCTTC
CASSYGTPGGYTF
>TRBJ2-1|.|.|TRBV14|15
TGTGCCAGCAGCCGCCTCGGGGGCGCCTACAATGAGCAGTTCTTC
CASSRLGGAYNEQFF
>TRBJ1-5|TRBD1|many|TRBV6-1|13
TGTGCCAGCAGTGATGACAGGGATCAGCCCCAGCATTTT
CASSDDRDQPQHF
>TRBJ2-1|.|few|TRBV7-9|12
TGTGCCAGCAGGGGGCCAAACAATGAGCAGTTCTTC
CASRGPNNEQFF
>TRBJ2-2|.|few|TRBV24-1|13
TGTGCCACCAGTGAATCACTAGCCGGGGAGCTGTTTTTT
CATSESLAGELFF
>TRBJ1-2|TRBD1|.|TRBV29-1|13
TGCAGCGTGGGGGACAGGGGGGCCTATGGCTACACCTTC
CSVGDRGAYGYTF
>TRBJ1-2|.|few|TRBV12-3/TRBV12-4|15
TGTGCCAGCAGTTTAGGAGGGGACCCTAACTATGGCTACACCTTC
CASSLGGDPNYGYTF